This is a list of T cell receptor beta chains from one sample in a study of breast tumors, draining lymph nodes, adjacent tissues. From the multiplex PCR reads, TCRdb called clonotypes with MiXCR, one entry per CDR3 protein. The table includes about 150,000 distinct CDR3 sequences, approximately 20% detected once. Sequencing used axillary lymph node tissue. Receptors originate from a female donor with breast cancer. Some clones in this sample may be carry-over from other donors' samples. CDR3s include the opening cysteine and the closing phenylalanine or tryptophan. The D gene is left open where the match is weak. Size tells how often a clone was seen (once, few, many) or the class of an expanded clone, and some rows leave it out.

clone_size	d_call	v_call	j_call	cdr3_aa
many	TRBD1	TRBV2	TRBJ1-2	CASSEPGQGIGYTF
-	-	TRBV11-2	TRBJ2-4	CASSHARGNIQYF
many	-	TRBV6-6	TRBJ2-7	CASRNRVTGDEQYF
few	-	TRBV20-1	TRBJ2-3	CSARGPPPDTQYF
-	-	TRBV7-8	TRBJ2-5	CASSLWDQTHETQYF
many	TRBD1	TRBV29-1	TRBJ1-2	CSVGTGKGYTF
many	-	TRBV7-2	TRBJ2-7	CASSPTQGIEQYF
many	-	TRBV10-3	TRBJ2-3	CAIRQVASTDTQYF
many	-	TRBV12-3/TRBV12-4	TRBJ2-3	CASSIPQGLTDTQYF
many	-	TRBV24-1	TRBJ1-5	CATSDSRVNQPQHF
many	-	TRBV5-6	TRBJ2-7	CASSLTGEQYF
-	-	TRBV18	TRBJ2-1	CASSPPGPSSYNEQFF
few	TRBD2	TRBV20-1	TRBJ2-1	CSAPGGGRAWSSYNEQFF
medium-sized	TRBD2	TRBV24-1	TRBJ2-5	CATSPGLANQETQYF
-	TRBD1	TRBV28	TRBJ1-2	CASSLIGQGDHGYTF
many	-	TRBV10-3	TRBJ2-2	CAISDIPTGDTGELFF
many	-	TRBV7-2	TRBJ2-1	CASSSDYSSYNEQFF